This TCR beta chain was recorded in a study of read filtering for tumor transcriptome and immune sequencing. Study at large: TCR-mapped reads were about 4.05 to 11 million with IR-seq versus roughly 80 to 1,300 with RNA-seq. General study results and limits: Approximately 82% of IR-seq clonotypes had one read, totaling around 3.3% of reads; RNA-seq: 74.6% and 44.6%.

From 300 to 450 ng of RNA, a library with molecular barcoded alpha/delta and beta/gamma adaptors was made. In TCRdb, the reads were re-called with MiXCR into one record per CDR3 protein. The table records approximately 43,000 distinct CDR3 sequences, about an eighth of them present only once. This clonotype was recorded at least ten times. The antigen remains undetermined. One base away lies a much larger clone, so this may be a sequencing read error. Per germline, CDR1 SEHNR and CDR2 FQNEAQ (reference sequence). The CDR3 contains 13 residues. The clonotype comes from a donor at least 40 years old with multiple myeloma. The chain links TRBV7-9 to TRBJ1-1; 8 bases match TRBD1. The material sequenced was a population of CD138-negative cells sorted from bone marrow. CDR3 region: CACSLRTGPEAFF. CDR3 coding DNA: TGTGCCTGCAGCCTAAGGACAGGGCCTGAAGCTTTCTTT.